This T cell receptor (beta chain) was identified in a study of blood T cell repertoires in COVID-19. Background on the study: Sites across the United States, Italy and Spain contributed samples from acute and convalescent COVID-19. Nucleic acid was either cDNA or gDNA, and it came from T cells, B-cell-depleted T cells, or PBMCs.

This CDR3 contains 13 residues. Trimming stripped 0 bases from V and 9 bases from J, with 9 bases between. Germline values: CDR1 SGHNT, CDR2 YENEEA. Original methodology: Scientists estimated how many nucleated cells there were by amplifying reference gene primers. Profiled with immunoSEQ multiplex PCR; TCRdb holds only in-frame clones, not every one. The V and J calls and clone size were taken over from that table, and D and trimming were inferred from the DNA. The sample contains some 25,000 clones, over 90% of which appear only once. The gene calls are TRBV11-3 and TRBJ2-1, with no clear D. The TCR sequence derives from a human donor in a cohort sampled during active COVID-19. Sample: peripheral blood. CDR3 in DNA: TGTGCCAGCAGCTTAGATCAAGTGAGTGAGCAGTTCTTC. Translating it yields CASSLDQVSEQFF. The variable domain in full, with the rest retrieved from reference TRBV11-3 and TRBJ2-1, is EAGVVQSPRYKIIEKKQPVAFWCNPISGHNTLYWYLQNLGQGPELLIRYENEEAVDDSQLPKDRFSAERLKGVDSTLKIQPAELGDSAVYLCASSLDQVSEQFFGPGTRLTVL.